This paragraph reports one TCR beta chain. The antigen it binds to is not known. It has no much larger one-base neighbor in the sample; base qualities were not kept. Sequences MRHNA (CDR1) and SNTAGT (CDR2) are obtained from the germline V gene. From its cysteine to its phenylalanine, the CDR3 spans 13 amino acids. Solely the CDR3 DNA is kept, with 39 bases framed from the first base. Compared with germline, V lacks 6 bases and J lacks 6 bases; bases without a gene match: 5. The data were taken from a study of Ad26.COV2.S vaccination and SARS-CoV-2 variants (dated by TCRdb to the early 2020s). Some background on the complete study: Donors in the vaccine arm were drawn from COV1001, a multicentre, randomized, double-blind, placebo-controlled phase I-IIa trial testing Ad26.COV2.S in healthy adults. Trial participants were randomized into five groups of five: low-dose or high-dose Ad26.COV2.S given once or twice, or placebo on both occasions. Blinding of investigators to trial group allocation was maintained during experiments and outcome assessment. The specificity and breadth of SARS-CoV-2-reactive T cell receptors after Ad26.COV2.S vaccination were assessed by TCRbeta repertoire sequencing. A total of around 32 samples were included in the TCR-sequenced set, comprising roughly 19 Ad26.COV2.S vaccine recipients, 5 placebo recipients and 8 SARS-CoV-2 convalescent individuals. Dosing of Ad26.COV2.S was intramuscular, at either 5x10^10 or 1x10^11 viral particles, delivered as one shot or as two shots spaced 56 days apart. What the work shows at the level of the full study, not this receptor alone: Comparing responses between vaccine doses or regimens was not something the study was powered to do. Comparable non-spike TCR breadth was observed between vaccine and placebo recipients, consistent with only spike being contained in the vaccine. It was noted by the authors that total T cell responses may have been underestimated by the TCR breadth and depth analyses. Substantial breadth of spike-specific CD8+ and CD4+ T cell responses was reported after vaccination. Higher spike-specific TCR breadth was observed in Ad26.COV2.S recipients than in placebo recipients (P = 0.0014).

The immunoSEQ Assay was the method used to sequence TCRbeta CDR3 regions. After extraction, genomic DNA underwent amplification by bias-controlled multiplex PCR, followed by high-throughput sequencing. Per the original workflow: To quantify the absolute abundance of every unique TCRbeta CDR3 region, sequences were collapsed and filtered. T cell fraction was estimated by normalizing TCRbeta template counts to usable DNA, which was measured by amplifying reference genes present in all nucleated cells. Repertoire TCRs were annotated as SARS-CoV-2-specific when V gene, CDR3 amino acid sequence and J gene were exactly matched to a known reactive TCR set. The reference SARS-CoV-2 TCR set was obtained from MIRA and was filtered for enrichment in COVID-19-positive ImmuneCODE repertoires, whereby public or cross-reactive TCRs were removed. Using the MIRA antigens, annotated TCRs were further analysed by specific ORF or by position within an ORF. Breadth was defined as annotated unique rearrangements over total unique productive rearrangements; depth was the summed frequency of those rearrangements. Two-sided Wilcoxon rank-sum tests were used to compare TCR breadth between groups. Imported from immuneACCESS, the table was reduced by TCRdb to in-frame sequences with V and J called. These copies leave out some clones; in studies compared against another copy, an unresolved V gene accounts for under half, and the cause of the remainder is not known. For V, J and clone size, that table is used; D and trimming come from the DNA. Counted in this sample were some 520,000 clones; around 85% of them appeared once. The ten largest clonotypes hold more than 10% of the sample.

The treatment or condition label here, explained by the study, means: 15 to 20 received Ad26.COV2.S at low or high dose, single or two shots; about 5 received placebo; per-sample allocation not given. For vaccine and placebo recipients, repertoires were sequenced using samples collected on day 63 after the first injection. Cohort 1b enrolled about two dozen adults aged 18-55 years at a single site in Boston, USA, between 29 July and 7 August 2020. Ad26.COV2.S was a replication-incompetent adenovirus type 26 vector expressing a prefusion-stabilized SARS-CoV-2 spike protein from the original Wuhan strain.

Recombination linked TRBV6-4 to TRBJ1-2, and TRBD1 aligns with 9 junction nucleotides. This TCR was recovered from a person aged 18-60 years who received the Ad26.COV2.S COVID-19 vaccine or a placebo. The sample in question was peripheral blood, obtained in a trial of Ad26.COV2.S vaccine versus placebo. The nucleotides read TGTGCCAGCAGGAGGGACAGGGTCGATGGCTACACCTTC. This is translated as CASRRDRVDGYTF.